These T cell receptor beta chains were read from a single sample in a study of blood T cells in healthy people across ages. MiXCR was run by TCRdb on the 5' RACE reads, yielding one entry per CDR3 protein. The sample carries around 1,600,000 distinct CDR3 sequences, about 45% recorded once. Sequencing input: blood. The receptors here all came from a woman aged 18-29 years in good health. Both conserved end residues are part of each CDR3. D genes are given only for firm matches. Clone size is given for some rows only: seen once, a few or many times, or a class if the clone is expanded.

j_call v_call clone_size d_call cdr3_nt cdr3_aa
TRBJ2-4 TRBV20-1 few - TGCAGTGCTATCCCACCCTTGGGGGTTGGTGCCATTCAGTACTTC CSAIPPLGVGAIQYF
TRBJ2-7 TRBV7-2 few TRBD2 TGTGCCAGCAGCTTTCGGACTAGCGGGGGTGCTAAGGGCTACGAGCAGTACTTC CASSFRTSGGAKGYEQYF
TRBJ2-2 TRBV7-9 few - TGTGCCAGCAGTGTCACTGGGACTTTCACCGGGGAGCTGTTTTTT CASSVTGTFTGELFF
TRBJ2-1 TRBV20-1 - TRBD1 TGCAGTGCTAGAGAACCGGGACAGCCCTACAATGAGCAGTTCTTC CSAREPGQPYNEQFF
TRBJ2-7 TRBV4-3 few TRBD1 TGCGCCAGCAGCCTACACAGGGGGCCCACCTACGAGCAGTACTTC CASSLHRGPTYEQYF
TRBJ1-1 TRBV24-1 few - TGTGCCACCAGCCCCGCTTCCGGGAACACTGAAGCTTTCTTT CATSPASGNTEAFF
TRBJ2-3 TRBV24-1 - - TGTGCCACCAGTGACCCCGGACTTAGGGGTGATACGCAGTATTTT CATSDPGLRGDTQYF
TRBJ1-2 TRBV3-1 - - TGTGCCAGCAGCCCCCTTATAGAGGGGACCCACTATGGCTACACCTTC CASSPLIEGTHYGYTF
TRBJ2-4 TRBV20-1 - - TGCAGTGCTAGAGTTATTCGGGGCCCAGAAAACATTCAGTACTTC CSARVIRGPENIQYF
TRBJ2-1 TRBV12-3/TRBV12-4 few TRBD2 TGTGCCAGCAGCCCCCCTCCTCGACTAGCGGGACTTAACGAGCAGTTCTTC CASSPPPRLAGLNEQFF
TRBJ2-7 TRBV4-1 - TRBD1 TGCGCCAGCAGCCAAAATCCGGGACAGAGCTCCTACGAGCAGTACTTC CASSQNPGQSSYEQYF
TRBJ2-5 TRBV5-5 few TRBD2 TGCGCCAGCAGCCTCCTAGCGGACCAAGAGACCCAGTACTTC CASSLLADQETQYF
TRBJ2-5 TRBV11-2 - - TGTGCCAGCAGCTTCGGACAGACCGCCTGGGAGCAGTACTTC CASSFGQTAWEQYF
TRBJ2-3 TRBV20-1 - - TGCAATGCTAGAAATAGTGGCAGTAGGGGTGGGGGCACAGATACGCAGTATTTT CNARNSGSRGGGTDTQYF
TRBJ1-5 TRBV2 - - TGTGCCAGCAGTGACCCCCGGAAAGGGGTCTATCAGCCCCAGCATTTT CASSDPRKGVYQPQHF
TRBJ1-4 TRBV13 - TRBD1 TGTGCCAGCAGCGGCGGACAGGGATCATTACGGGAAAAACTGTTTTTT CASSGGQGSLREKLFF
TRBJ2-1 TRBV5-1 - - TGCGCCAGCAGCTTGGAGACTAGTTTCTATGAGCAGTTCTTC CASSLETSFYEQFF
TRBJ2-6 TRBV5-5 - - TGTGCCAGCAGCTTTGTCTATGGGGCCAACGTCCTGACTTTC CASSFVYGANVLTF
TRBJ1-1 TRBV4-1 - - TGCGCCAGCAGCCCCATAGACAGGCAGGGTGAAGCTTTCTTT CASSPIDRQGEAFF
TRBJ2-7 TRBV10-1 - - TGCGCCAGCAGTGAGGTTAGAGACTCCTACGAGCAGTACTTC CASSEVRDSYEQYF
TRBJ2-7 TRBV12-3/TRBV12-4 few TRBD1 TGTGCCAGCAGTTCCGGGACAGGGAAGTACGAGCAGTACTTC CASSSGTGKYEQYF
TRBJ1-2 TRBV7-2 - - TGTGCCAGCAGCTTGATACAGACAGGTTCCTATGGCTACACCTTC CASSLIQTGSYGYTF
TRBJ2-7 TRBV7-8 - - TGTGCCAGCAGTTTCCACGGATCTGAGCAGTACTTC CASSFHGSEQYF
TRBJ1-1 TRBV20-1 few TRBD1 TGCAGTGCTGGGGACACAGGGGGGCCTGAACAGGCTTTCTTT CSAGDTGGPEQAFF
TRBJ1-1 TRBV7-2 few TRBD1 TGTGCCAGCAGCGCGGACAGGGGAAATGAGGGGACTGAAGCTTTCTTT CASSADRGNEGTEAFF
TRBJ2-1 TRBV25-1 - TRBD1 TGTGCCAGCCTGGACAGGGCAGACAATGAGCAGTTCTTC CASLDRADNEQFF
TRBJ2-7 TRBV12-3/TRBV12-4 - - TGTGCCAGCAGTTTAGGAGTCCCGACCGAGCAGTACTTC CASSLGVPTEQYF
TRBJ2-7 TRBV27 - TRBD2 TGTGCCAGCAGTTTTCCGGGAGGGGGGGTGTACTTC CASSFPGGGVYF
TRBJ2-3 TRBV24-1 - - TGTGCCACCGGTCAGGACTCTAGCACAGATACGCAGTATTTT CATGQDSSTDTQYF
TRBJ2-7 TRBV29-1 - - TGCAGCGTATGGGCCTGGACAGTCGCCCCCTACGAGCAGTACTTC CSVWAWTVAPYEQYF
TRBJ1-2 TRBV29-1 few - TGCAGCGTTCACGAACTATATGGCTACACCTTC CSVHELYGYTF
TRBJ1-2 TRBV20-1 few - TGCAGTCGACCGATACCCGGGAGGGACTATGGCTACACCTTC CSRPIPGRDYGYTF
TRBJ2-5 TRBV5-1 few - TGCGCCAGCAGCTTGGGAGGCACACGCCAAGAGACCCAGTACTTC CASSLGGTRQETQYF
TRBJ2-3 TRBV12-5 - - TGTGCTAGTGGTTTTTATTCAGATACGCAGTATTTT CASGFYSDTQYF
TRBJ2-1 TRBV28 - TRBD2 TGTGCCAGCAGTCCCCAACCCGGAACGGGAGGAAACAATGAGCAGTTCTTC CASSPQPGTGGNNEQFF
TRBJ1-6 TRBV9 - - TGTGCCAGCAGCACGGACGACTCAGATTCACCCCTCCACTTT CASSTDDSDSPLHF
TRBJ2-2 TRBV29-1 - - TGCAGCGTTGAGGGCCAGGGAGAAAGAGGCACCGGGGAGCTGTTTTTT CSVEGQGERGTGELFF
TRBJ1-1 TRBV29-1 - - TGCAGCGTTGGAGAAGACCAGAACACTGAAGCTTTCTTT CSVGEDQNTEAFF
TRBJ2-1 TRBV9 few TRBD2 TGTGCCAGCAGCGTAGTCGGGGGGAACAATGAGCAGTTCTTC CASSVVGGNNEQFF
TRBJ2-7 TRBV7-9 - - TGTGCCAGCAGCGTAATGCTTGGCTACGAGCAGTACTTC CASSVMLGYEQYF
TRBJ1-6 TRBV20-1 few - TGCAGTGTCACATCCGATTATAATTCACCCCTCCACTTT CSVTSDYNSPLHF
TRBJ2-7 TRBV27 few TRBD2 TGTGCCAGCAGTTTATCTAGCGGGAGATCCTACGAGCAGTACTTC CASSLSSGRSYEQYF
TRBJ1-4 TRBV4-2 few - TGTGCCAGCAGCCAAGAAAAGTCAGGGGCGGGTGAAAAACTGTTTTTT CASSQEKSGAGEKLFF
TRBJ1-2 TRBV12-3/TRBV12-4 - - TGTGCCAGCACTTTCGGCAGGGGCAACTATGGCTACACCTTC CASTFGRGNYGYTF
TRBJ2-7 TRBV27 once - TGTGCCAGCAGTTTACAGGGGACCCCCTACGAGCAGTACTTC CASSLQGTPYEQYF
TRBJ2-5 TRBV20-1 - - TGCAGTGCTAGCCCAGGGCAGATCGGCAATGAGCAGTACTTC CSASPGQIGNEQYF
TRBJ1-5 TRBV20-1 few - TGCAGTGCTAGAGGTTTTCGGGGCGTAGGTCAGCCCCAGCATTTT CSARGFRGVGQPQHF
TRBJ2-7 TRBV29-1 - TRBD2 TGCAGCGTGAGGAGTGGAGCGGGGGGGGACGAGCAGTACTTC CSVRSGAGGDEQYF
TRBJ2-1 TRBV11-1 - - TGTGCCAGCAGCTTAAGTCCGTCAAGGGGTAGCTCTGAGCAGTTCTTC CASSLSPSRGSSEQFF
TRBJ2-7 TRBV5-1 few - TGCGCCAGAAGCTTAACCGAACCCAGCTCCTACGAGCAGTACTTC CARSLTEPSSYEQYF
TRBJ2-1 TRBV11-1 - - TGTGCCAGCAGCTTAGGACTCCGGGAAGGGGGACACGGAAGCTCCTACAATGAGCAGTTCTTC CASSLGLREGGHGSSYNEQFF
TRBJ1-1 TRBV18 - - TGTGCCAGCTCGTACGAGGGAACAGTGAACACTGAAGCTTTCTTT CASSYEGTVNTEAFF
TRBJ2-3 TRBV2 - TRBD2 TGTGCCAGCAGGACTAGCGGGGGGGTAGGTACGCAGTATTTT CASRTSGGVGTQYF
TRBJ1-6 TRBV27 - - TGTGCCAGCAGTTTAATAGGCGACGAGCAGTACAATTCACCCCTCCACTTT CASSLIGDEQYNSPLHF